The entry that follows covers one T cell receptor (beta chain) sequence. Its recognized antigen is unknown. Base-call qualities are not available, and no considerably larger clone is one nucleotide away. Profiling of TCR beta VDJ combinations and CDR3 sequences used genomic DNA as the template. An Illumina HiSeq 2000 was the platform used for TCR repertoire sequencing. The source study handled its data this way. TRBV/TRBJ rearrangement plots, CDR3 size and DJ length profiles, and Simpson's diversity index were used to evaluate the repertoires. Whichever DNA sequence was most abundant in the deep sequencing data was defined as the immunodominant clone. CDR3 amino acid sequences were screened for sharing across subjects and were compared with published repertoires and the VDJdb database. Starting from the raw public reads, TCRdb applied fastp trimming at Q25, assembled clones with MiXCR and retained in-frame beta chains. Rows merge per CDR3 protein into single entries with the most common DNA and genes. The V and J calls here are based on TCRdb, not the publication. The table for this sample lists some 190,000 distinct CDR3 sequences; 46% of them were counted only once. The ten largest account for around 2.7% of the sample.

The data are from a study of CD8+CD57+ T cells in acquired aplastic anemia (dated by TCRdb to about 2018). Turning to the overall study: Extracted DNA from sorted CD4+ and CD8+ cells averaged approximately 3 ug, ranging from about 0.18 to 27.4 ug. Mean read counts for healthy donor samples were some 10 million for CD4+ cells and 11.0 million for CD8+ cells.

From the germline V gene, CDR1 is SGHVS and CDR2 is FQNEAQ. Including cysteine and phenylalanine, the CDR3 has 15 amino acids. The sequence is cut down to CDR3 DNA, 45 bases in frame from base 1. Deletion took 0 bases off V and 4 bases off J, with a span of 10 bases between the germline ends. The study at large found these results: About 29 CD8+ CDR3 sequences were found to be shared between patients and controls, but these sequences appeared to be highly expressed in patients and within the immunodominant clones of the patients. Patients and healthy controls showed no significant difference in CD8+ Simpson's diversity (P=0.060).

TCR repertoires of sorted CD4+ and CD8+ blood T cells from severe aplastic anemia patients and healthy subjects were deep-sequenced in the study. Ficoll-Paque density gradient centrifugation was used to isolate peripheral blood mononuclear cells. Before DNA was extracted, CD4+ and CD8+ T cells were sorted using either FACS or magnetic beads. The sample comprised sorted CD4+, CD8+, or CD8+CD57+ T cells (not recorded which) from PBMCs. This receptor was taken from a human donor in good health. Recombination joined TRBV7-8 with TRBJ1-5, with no reliable assignment of the D segment. The sequenced DNA is TGTGCCAGCAGCTTAGCAAACGGTTGGAATCAGCCCCAGCATTTT. It specifies CASSLANGWNQPQHF.